This T cell receptor (beta chain) was captured by sequencing in a study of T-cell memory formation after mild COVID-19. General study points: Within pre-infection memory, some responding clones were found, suggesting cross-reactive memory joined. The study found balanced CD4/CD8 in clones contracting day 15 to 85 and a CD4+ lean in later expanders.

Barcoded TCR alpha and TCR beta cDNA libraries with UMIs came from 5'RACE using constant-segment primers. From the 5' RACE reads, TCRdb called clonotypes with MiXCR, one entry per CDR3 protein. In the table there are around 450,000 distinct CDR3 sequences, about 24% of which are singletons. As regards this clonotype: Its specificity is not known.

The material sequenced was PBMCs or a T cell subset sorted from them (not recorded which). The source is an adult woman who had mild COVID-19 (a few samples of this study predate the infection). Cell type and time point are not known.

The CDR3 protein is CASTWRSGHYEQYF. The CDR3 DNA follows: TGCGCCAGCACCTGGAGGAGTGGGCACTACGAGCAGTACTTC. The chain carries TRBV5-1 and TRBJ2-7, with TRBD2 as a possible D gene (5 bases). Trimming stripped 6 bases from V and 3 bases from J, with 16 bases between. The CDR3 is 14 residues long. Germline CDR1 SGHRS, CDR2 YFSETQ.